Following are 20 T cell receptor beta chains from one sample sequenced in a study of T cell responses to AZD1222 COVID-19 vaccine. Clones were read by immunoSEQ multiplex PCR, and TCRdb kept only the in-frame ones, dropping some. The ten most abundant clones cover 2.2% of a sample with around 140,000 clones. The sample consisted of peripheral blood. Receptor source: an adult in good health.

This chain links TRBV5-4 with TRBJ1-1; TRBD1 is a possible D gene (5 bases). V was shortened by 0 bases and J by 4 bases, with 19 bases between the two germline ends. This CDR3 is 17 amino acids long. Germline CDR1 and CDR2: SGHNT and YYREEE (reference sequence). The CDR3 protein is CASSLAGGTDMSTEAFF. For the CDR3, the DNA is TGTGCCAGCAGCTTGGCCGGGGGGACGGACATGAGCACTGAAGCTTTCTTT.

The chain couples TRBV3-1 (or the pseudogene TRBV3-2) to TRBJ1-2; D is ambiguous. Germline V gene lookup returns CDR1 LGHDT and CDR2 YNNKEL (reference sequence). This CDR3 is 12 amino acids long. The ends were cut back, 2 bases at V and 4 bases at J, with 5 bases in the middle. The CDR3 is CASSQISYGYTF. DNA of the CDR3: TGTGCCAGCAGCCAAATATCCTATGGCTACACCTTC.

The CDR3 loop is CASTEWGRGETQYF. CDR3 sequence (DNA): TGTGCCAGCACAGAGTGGGGGCGGGGGGAGACCCAGTACTTC. The V call is TRBV6-5, the J call TRBJ2-5, with TRBD2 as a possible D gene (7 bases). The CDR3 sequence is 14 residues long. Per the germline V gene, CDR1 is MNHEY and CDR2 is SVGAGI. V lost 7 bases to trimming and J lost 5 bases, with 17 bases between them.

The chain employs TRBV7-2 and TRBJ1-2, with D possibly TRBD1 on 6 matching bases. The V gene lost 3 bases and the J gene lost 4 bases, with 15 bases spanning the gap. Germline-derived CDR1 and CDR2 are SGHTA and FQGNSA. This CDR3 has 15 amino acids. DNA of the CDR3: TGTGCCAGCAGCTTGGGGGGGCAGGCGGTCTATGGCTACACCTTC. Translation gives CASSLGGQAVYGYTF.

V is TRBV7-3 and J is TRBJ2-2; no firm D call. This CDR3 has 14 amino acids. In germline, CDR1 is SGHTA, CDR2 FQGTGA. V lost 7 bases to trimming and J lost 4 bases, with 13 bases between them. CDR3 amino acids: CASTQGAGTGELFF. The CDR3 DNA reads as TGTGCCAGCACCCAAGGAGCAGGCACCGGGGAGCTGTTTTTT.

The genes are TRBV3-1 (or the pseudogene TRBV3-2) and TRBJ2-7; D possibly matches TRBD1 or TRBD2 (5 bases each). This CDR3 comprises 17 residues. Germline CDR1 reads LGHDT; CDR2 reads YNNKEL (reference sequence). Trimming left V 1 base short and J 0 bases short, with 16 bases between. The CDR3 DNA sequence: TGTGCCAGCAGCCAAGTGTTTCGGAGTGGGGGCTCCTACGAGCAGTACTTC. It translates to CASSQVFRSGGSYEQYF.

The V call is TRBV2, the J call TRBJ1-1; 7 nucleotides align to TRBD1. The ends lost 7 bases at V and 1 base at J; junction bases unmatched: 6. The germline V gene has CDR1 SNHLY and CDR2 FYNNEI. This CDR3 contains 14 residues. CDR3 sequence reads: CASNLRQGNTEAFF. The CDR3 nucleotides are TGTGCCAGCAACCTCCGACAGGGGAACACTGAAGCTTTCTTT.

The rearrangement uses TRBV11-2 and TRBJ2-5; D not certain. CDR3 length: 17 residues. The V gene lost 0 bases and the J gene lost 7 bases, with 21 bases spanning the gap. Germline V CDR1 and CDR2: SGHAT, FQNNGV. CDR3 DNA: TGTGCCAGCAGCTTAGATCTCAGCTACTCCCTCTCGGGGACCCAGTACTTC. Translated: CASSLDLSYSLSGTQYF.

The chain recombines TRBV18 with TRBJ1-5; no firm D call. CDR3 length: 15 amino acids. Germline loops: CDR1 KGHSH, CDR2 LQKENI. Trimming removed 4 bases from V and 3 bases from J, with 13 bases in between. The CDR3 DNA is TGTGCCAGCTCACTACGAAGGGAATTCAATCAGCCCCAGCATTTT. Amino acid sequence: CASSLRREFNQPQHF.

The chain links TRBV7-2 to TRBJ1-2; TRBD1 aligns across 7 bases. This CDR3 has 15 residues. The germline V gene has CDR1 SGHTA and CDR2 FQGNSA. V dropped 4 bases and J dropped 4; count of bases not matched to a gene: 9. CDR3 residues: CASSSLGQSLYGYTF. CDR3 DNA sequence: TGTGCCAGCAGCTCTCTGGGACAGTCCCTCTATGGCTACACCTTC.

The CDR3 loop is CASSTGSSYNSPLHF. As DNA, the CDR3 is TGTGCCAGCAGCACAGGGAGCTCCTATAATTCACCCCTCCACTTT. This chain links TRBV2 with TRBJ1-6; D perhaps matches TRBD1 (6 bases). There are 15 residues in the CDR3. Germline CDR1 SNHLY, CDR2 FYNNEI. V lost 6 bases to trimming and J lost 0 bases, with 9 bases between them.

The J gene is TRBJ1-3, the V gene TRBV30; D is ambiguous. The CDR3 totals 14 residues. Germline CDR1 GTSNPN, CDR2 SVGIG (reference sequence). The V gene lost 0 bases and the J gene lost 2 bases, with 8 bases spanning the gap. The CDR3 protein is CAWSVRGAGNTIYF. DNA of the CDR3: TGTGCCTGGAGTGTACGGGGAGCTGGAAACACCATATATTTT.

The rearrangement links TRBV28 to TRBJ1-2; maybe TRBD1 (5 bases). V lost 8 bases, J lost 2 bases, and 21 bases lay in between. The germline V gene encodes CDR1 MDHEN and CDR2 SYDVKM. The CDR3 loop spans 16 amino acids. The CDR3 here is CASQQAPETANYGYTF. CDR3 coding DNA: TGTGCCAGCCAACAGGCCCCTGAGACAGCCAACTATGGCTACACCTTC.

The CDR3 is CSVGQNYGYTF. The CDR3 region has the DNA TGCAGCGTTGGACAGAACTATGGCTACACCTTC. The chain couples TRBV29-1 to TRBJ1-2, with D maybe TRBD1 (5 bases). This CDR3 region has 11 residues. The germline V and J ends were trimmed by 4 bases and 2 bases, with 5 bases remaining between them. CDR1 is SQVTM, CDR2 ANQGSEA, per germline.

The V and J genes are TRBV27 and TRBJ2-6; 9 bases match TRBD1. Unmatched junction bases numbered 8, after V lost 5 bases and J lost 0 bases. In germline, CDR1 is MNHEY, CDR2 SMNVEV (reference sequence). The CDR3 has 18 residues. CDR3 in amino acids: CASSPLGTGPSGANVLTF. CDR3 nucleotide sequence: TGTGCCAGCAGTCCACTCGGGACAGGGCCCTCTGGGGCCAACGTCCTGACTTTC.

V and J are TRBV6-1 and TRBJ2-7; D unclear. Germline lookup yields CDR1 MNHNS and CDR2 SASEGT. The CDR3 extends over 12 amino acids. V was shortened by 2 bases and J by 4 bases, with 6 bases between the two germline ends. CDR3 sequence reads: CASSERPYEQYF. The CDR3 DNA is TGTGCCAGCAGTGAACGCCCTTACGAGCAGTACTTC.

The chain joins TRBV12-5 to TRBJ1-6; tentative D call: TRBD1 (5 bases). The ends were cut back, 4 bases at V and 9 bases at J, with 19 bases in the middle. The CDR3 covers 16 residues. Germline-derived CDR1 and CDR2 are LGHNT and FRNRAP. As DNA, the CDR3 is TGTGCTAGTGGTTCCGGGACGTCAGGGACGGGTTCACCCCTCCACTTT. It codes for CASGSGTSGTGSPLHF.

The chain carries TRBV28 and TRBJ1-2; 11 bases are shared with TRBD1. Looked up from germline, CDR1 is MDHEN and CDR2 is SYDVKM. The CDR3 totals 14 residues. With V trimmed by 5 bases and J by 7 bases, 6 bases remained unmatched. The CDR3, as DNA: TGTGCCAGCAGTATGACCGGGACAGGGGGTGGCTACACCTTC. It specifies CASSMTGTGGGYTF.

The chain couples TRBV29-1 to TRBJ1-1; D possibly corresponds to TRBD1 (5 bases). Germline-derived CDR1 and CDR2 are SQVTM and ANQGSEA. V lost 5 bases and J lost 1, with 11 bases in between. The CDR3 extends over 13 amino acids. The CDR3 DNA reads TGCAGCGTTCAGCAGGGTGGGAACACTGAAGCTTTCTTT. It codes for CSVQQGGNTEAFF.

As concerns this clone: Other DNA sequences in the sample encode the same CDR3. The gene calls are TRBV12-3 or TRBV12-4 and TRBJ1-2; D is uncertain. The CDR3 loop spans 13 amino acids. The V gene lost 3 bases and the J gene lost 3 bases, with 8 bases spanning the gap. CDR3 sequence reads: CASSLEGYYGYTF. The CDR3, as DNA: TGTGCCAGCAGTTTGGAGGGCTACTATGGCTACACCTTC.